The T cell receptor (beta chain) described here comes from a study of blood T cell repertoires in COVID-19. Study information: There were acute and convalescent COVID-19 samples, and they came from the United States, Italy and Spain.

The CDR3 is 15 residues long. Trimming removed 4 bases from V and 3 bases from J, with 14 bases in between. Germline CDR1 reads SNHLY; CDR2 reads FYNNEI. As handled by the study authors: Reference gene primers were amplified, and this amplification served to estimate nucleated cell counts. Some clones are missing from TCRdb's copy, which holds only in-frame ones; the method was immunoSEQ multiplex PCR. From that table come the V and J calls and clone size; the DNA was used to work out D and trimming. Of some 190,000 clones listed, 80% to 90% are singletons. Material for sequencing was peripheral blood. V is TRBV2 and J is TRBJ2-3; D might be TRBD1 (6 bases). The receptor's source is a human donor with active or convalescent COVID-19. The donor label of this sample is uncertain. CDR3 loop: CASSAGTGTTDTQYF. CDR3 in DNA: TGTGCCAGCAGTGCGGGAACAGGGACAACAGATACGCAGTATTTT.